These 3 T cell receptor beta chains came from one sample sequenced in a study of T-cell reconstitution after alpha-beta-depleted transplantation in children. As it was prepared, the TCRbeta library received unique molecular identifiers. TCRdb called the PCR reads again in MiXCR, with one record for every CDR3 protein. This table has more than 450,000 distinct CDR3 sequences, about a sixth appearing once. The specimen comprised PBMCs from the stem cell graft donor, sampled from the stem cell graft. These receptors were obtained from a human donor who donated a stem cell graft to a child with acute lymphoblastic leukemia.

V and J are TRBV11-2 and TRBJ2-1; 10 bases fit TRBD2. The CDR3 sequence is 14 residues long. The germline CDR1 and CDR2 sequences are SGHAT and FQNNGV. V lost 5 bases and J lost 4; bases outside the gene matches: 2. The CDR3 loop is CASSNSGGYNEQFF. The CDR3 DNA is TGTGCCAGCAGCAATAGCGGGGGGTACAATGAGCAGTTCTTC.

This clonotype occurred a few times. The rearrangement uses TRBV10-3 and TRBJ2-1; 9 bases map to TRBD2. The CDR3 loop spans 16 amino acids. V dropped 3 bases and J dropped 4; count of bases not matched to a gene: 7. From germline, CDR1 is ENHRY and CDR2 SYGVKD. The CDR3 coding sequence is TGTGCCATCAGTGAAGGGACTAGCAATCCTTACAATGAGCAGTTCTTC. Its protein product is CAISEGTSNPYNEQFF.

This clonotype was found a few times. The rearrangement joins TRBV3-1 to TRBJ2-7; 9 bases agree with TRBD2. Germline CDR1 is LGHDT and CDR2 is YNNKEL (reference sequence). The CDR3 consists of 15 residues. J lost 0 bases, V lost 5 bases, and 5 bases had no gene match. The CDR3 sequence is CASSSTSGDSYEQYF. The CDR3 nucleotides read TGTGCCAGCAGCTCGACTAGCGGTGACTCCTACGAGCAGTACTTC.